These 13 T cell receptor beta chains originate from one sample sequenced in a study of vaccination effects on CD4 cells after COVID-19. Cells that had been cultured for 10 days were the source of isolated CD4+ T cells. Assay: immunoSEQ multiplex PCR; the TCRdb copy retains only in-frame clones and omits some. Here the sample spans more than 60,000 clones, 70% to 85% being singletons. Antigens of these TCRs are unknown. The sequencing here drew on CD4+ T cells from PBMCs cultured without peptide, taken before COVID-19 vaccination. Source of these receptors: a human donor who had a prior SARS-CoV-2 infection.

V and J are TRBV27 and TRBJ1-6; no firm D call. The CDR3 is made up of 14 amino acids. CDR1 and CDR2 from the germline V gene are MNHEY and SMNVEV (reference sequence). V gave up 6 bases and J gave up 7 bases, with 13 bases separating them. CDR3 sequence (DNA): TGTGCCAGCAGCTGGCTTTCTGGCAATTCACCCCTCCACTTT. Translation: CASSWLSGNSPLHF.

The V call is TRBV7-2, the J call TRBJ1-4; 8 bases align to TRBD1. CDR1 is SGHTA, CDR2 FQGNSA, per germline. The CDR3 is 16 amino acids. The V segment lost 2 bases and the J segment 9 bases; nucleotides outside the gene matches: 11. CDR3 residues: CASSLNPGQVAQKLFF. CDR3 coding DNA: TGTGCCAGCAGCTTAAACCCGGGACAGGTGGCACAAAAACTGTTTTTT.

The chain has TRBV4-3 and TRBJ2-3, with 8 bases fitting TRBD2. Trimming removed 4 bases from V and 5 bases from J; junction bases left unmatched: 8. Germline V CDR1 and CDR2: LGHNA, YSLEER. The CDR3 spans 15 residues. CDR3 sequence reads: CASSPRVAGQDTQYF. CDR3 nucleotides: TGCGCCAGCAGCCCTCGGGTAGCGGGGCAAGATACGCAGTATTTT.

The V call is TRBV21-1, the J call TRBJ2-1; TRBD1 reflects the table's D call only, with no check against the DNA. TRBV21-1 is a documented pseudogene. This CDR3 region has 16 residues. CDR3: CASSFWCLGPNNEQFF. The DNA of the CDR3 is TGTGCCAGCAGCTTCTGGTGTTTGGGGCCCAACAATGAGCAGTTCTTC.

The V and J genes are TRBV4-2 and TRBJ2-7; maybe TRBD2 (7 bases). Germline V lookup: CDR1 LGHNA, CDR2 YNFKEQ. The CDR3 extends over 18 amino acids. The V gene lost 4 bases and the J gene lost 1 base, with 23 bases spanning the gap. The CDR3 DNA follows: TGTGCCAGCAGCCGGGGGGGGCCCAGTGGACAGCTTTCCTACGAGCAGTACTTC. Translating it yields CASSRGGPSGQLSYEQYF.

The V and J genes are TRBV2 and TRBJ2-5; no clear D. This CDR3 has 14 residues. Germline V gives CDR1 SNHLY, CDR2 FYNNEI. V gave up 3 bases and J gave up 2 bases, with 10 bases separating them. CDR3 DNA sequence: TGTGCCAGCAGTGAGTTGTCAGGTCAAGAGACCCAGTACTTC. This codes for CASSELSGQETQYF.

This clone was detected only once. The chain links TRBV18 to TRBJ2-2; D uncertain. Germline V gives CDR1 KGHSH, CDR2 LQKENI. V was shortened by 1 base and J by 0 bases, with 9 bases between the two germline ends. This CDR3 is built from 16 residues. CDR3 region: CASSPRAVSNTGELFF. CDR3 DNA: TGTGCCAGCTCACCACGCGCGGTCTCGAACACCGGGGAGCTGTTTTTT.

This rearrangement joins TRBV18 to TRBJ1-6, with D maybe TRBD1 (5 bases). V was trimmed by 1 base and J by 11 bases, leaving 21 bases between them. Germline V gene sequence: CDR1 KGHSH, CDR2 LQKENI. The CDR3 spans 17 residues. CDR3 nucleotide sequence: TGTGCCAGCTCACCACGGTGGCGGCAGGGCGAGAAGGCACCCCTCCACTTT. Protein: CASSPRWRQGEKAPLHF.

The chain combines TRBV11-1 with TRBJ2-3; perhaps TRBD1 as D (6 bases). Germline CDR1 reads SGHAT; CDR2 reads FQDESV (reference sequence). V was clipped by 5 bases and J by 5 bases, with 14 bases between them. There are 14 residues in the CDR3. The CDR3 region is CASSRRIRGDTQYF. In nucleotides, the CDR3 is TGTGCCAGCAGCCGACGGATCAGGGGAGATACGCAGTATTTT.

The gene calls are TRBV11-2 and TRBJ2-3; 8 bases line up with TRBD2. CDR1 is SGHAT and CDR2 is FQNNGV in the germline V gene. This CDR3 spans 15 amino acids. Losses at the gene ends were 1 base for V and 4 bases for J; bases not matched to a gene: 4. The CDR3 loop reads CASSLAGGSPDTQYF. CDR3 in DNA: TGTGCCAGCAGCTTAGCGGGGGGGTCCCCAGATACGCAGTATTTT.

V usage is TRBV21-1 and J usage is TRBJ2-7; the DNA was not used to check the table's D call, TRBD1. TRBV21-1 is shown as a pseudogene. The CDR3 length is 17 residues. The CDR3 nucleotides are TGTGCCAGCAGCAAAGCGCTCGGCCAGGTGAGCTCCTACGAGCAGTACTTC. As protein: CASSKALGQVSSYEQYF.

The chain recombines TRBV6-5 with TRBJ2-7, with D perhaps matching TRBD1 (6 bases). V was cut by 5 bases and J by 3 bases, with 11 bases left in between. The germline CDR1 and CDR2 sequences are MNHEY and SVGAGI. This CDR3 region has 13 residues. This chain's CDR3 is CASSPTGYYEQYF. CDR3 in DNA: TGTGCCAGCAGTCCAACAGGGTACTACGAGCAGTACTTC.

This chain links TRBV4-2 with TRBJ1-2; D perhaps matches TRBD1 (5 bases). CDR3 length: 13 amino acids. Germline V gene sequence: CDR1 LGHNA, CDR2 YNFKEQ. The germline V and J ends were trimmed by 0 bases and 7 bases, with 9 bases remaining between them. The CDR3 loop is CASSQDSRAGYTF. The DNA for the CDR3 is TGTGCCAGCAGCCAAGATTCCAGGGCTGGCTACACCTTC.